The source of this T cell receptor beta chain is a study of cytomegalovirus exposure and HLA in healthy donors. The PCR had 60 Vbeta and 13 Jbeta primers. Using immunoSEQ multiplex PCR, the repertoire was profiled, and TCRdb retains in-frame clones only, with some absent. The sample holds tens of thousands of clones; roughly two thirds are singletons and the top ten take 5.4%. A few counts support this clone. The CDR3 has 14 residues. Germline V gene data show CDR1 as SGHNT and CDR2 as YYREEE (reference sequence). Trimming took 0 bases from V and 5 from J, leaving 11 bases between them. The sample taken for sequencing was PBMCs. V usage is TRBV5-4 and J usage is TRBJ2-5; weak D call: TRBD2 (6 bases). This receptor was obtained from a middle-aged man in good health and CMV-seronegative. The CDR3 nucleotides read TGTGCCAGCAGCTTGGGGAGGGGAATCGAGACCCAGTACTTC. Amino acid sequence: CASSLGRGIETQYF.